The T cell receptor (beta chain) under discussion was sequenced for a study of T cells in Graves' hyperthyroidism and ophthalmopathy. CDR3 length equals 14 residues. Trimming cost V 6 bases and J 7 bases; bases outside gene matches: 4. Germline CDR1 reads SNHLY; CDR2 reads FYNNEI. Diagnoses were made from clinical symptoms, serum measures (thyroxine and TRAb), thyroid ultrasound and orbital computed tomography. This clonotype was found once. This could be a read error, since a much larger clone is one nucleotide away. Researchers took RNA transcripts and amplified the TCR beta CDR3 regions from them. First-round RT-PCR of the TCR CDR3 relied on the HTBI primer set. TCRdb independently ran MiXCR on the multiplex PCR reads; one entry per CDR3 protein. The sample records over 650,000 distinct CDR3 sequences, approximately 16% being singletons.

Sequencing was performed on blood. The clonotype comes from a young man with Graves' hyperthyroidism. The gene calls are TRBV2 and TRBJ1-5; 12 bases line up with TRBD1. The CDR3 sequence is CASSRDRGQQPQHF. Here the CDR3 DNA reads TGTGCCAGCAGCAGGGACAGGGGGCAACAGCCCCAGCATTTT. Supplemented by reference TRBV2 and TRBJ1-5, the full variable domain reads EPEVTQTPSHQVTQMGQEVILRCVPISNHLYFYWYRQILGQKVEFLVSFYNNEISEKSEIFDDQFSVERPDGSNFTLKIRSTKLEDSAMYFCASSRDRGQQPQHFGDGTRLSIL.